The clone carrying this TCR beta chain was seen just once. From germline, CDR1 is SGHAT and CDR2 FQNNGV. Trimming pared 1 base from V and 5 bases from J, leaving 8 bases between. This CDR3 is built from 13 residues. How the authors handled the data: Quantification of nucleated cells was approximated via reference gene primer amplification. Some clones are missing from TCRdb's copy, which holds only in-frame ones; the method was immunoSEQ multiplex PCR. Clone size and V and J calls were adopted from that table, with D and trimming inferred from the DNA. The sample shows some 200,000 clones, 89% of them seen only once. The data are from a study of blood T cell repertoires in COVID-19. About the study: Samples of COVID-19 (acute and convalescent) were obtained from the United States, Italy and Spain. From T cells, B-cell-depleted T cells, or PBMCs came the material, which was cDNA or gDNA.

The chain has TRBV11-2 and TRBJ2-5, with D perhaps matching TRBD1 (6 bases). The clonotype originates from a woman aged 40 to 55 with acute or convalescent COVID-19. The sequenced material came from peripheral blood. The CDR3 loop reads CASSLGQAETQYF. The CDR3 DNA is TGTGCCAGCAGCTTAGGACAGGCGGAGACCCAGTACTTC.